What follows are 8 T cell receptor beta chains derived from one specimen sequenced in a study of blood T cells in healthy people across ages. Primers used in a second PCR of about 7 to 11 cycles were a sample-barcoded 5' primer and a J-beta primer mix. One entry per CDR3 protein, called by TCRdb with MiXCR from the 5' RACE reads. Of hundreds of thousands of distinct CDR3 sequences in the sample, 58% were seen once. Sequencing input: blood. Receptor source: a man aged 25 to 40 in good health.

The chain employs TRBV20-1 and TRBJ2-1; maybe TRBD2 (5 bases). With the DNA end fitting TRBJ2-7 better, the J assignment may be wrong. The germline V gene has CDR1 DFQATT and CDR2 SNEGSKA (reference sequence). The CDR3 has 16 residues. The CDR3 spells CSARTNRGSSYNEQYF. The DNA of the CDR3 is TGCAGTGCTAGGACCAACCGAGGGAGCTCCTACAATGAGCAGTACTTC.

This clonotype was detected a few times. This sequence joins TRBV7-2 and TRBJ2-5; D gene ambiguous. Trimming removed 4 bases from V and 2 bases from J, with 11 bases in between. The germline CDR1 and CDR2 sequences are SGHTA and FQGNSA. This CDR3 has 14 residues. In nucleotides, the CDR3 is TGTGCCAGCAGCTCCCCCGACTTACAAGAGACCCAGTACTTC. Its protein product is CASSSPDLQETQYF.

This chain joins TRBV20-1 and TRBJ2-1; 7 bases align to TRBD1. The length of the CDR3 is 13 residues. Trimming cost V 2 bases and J 8 bases; bases outside gene matches: 6. Germline V gene data show CDR1 as DFQATT and CDR2 as SNEGSKA (reference sequence). In DNA, the CDR3 is TGCAGTGCTAGATCCCTAGGGGGCGATGAGCAGTTCTTC. Translated: CSARSLGGDEQFF.

In the case of this clonotype: Germline and junction disagree at one end, which may indicate a read error. This chain links TRBV12-5 with TRBJ2-4, with D maybe TRBD1 (6 bases). Germline lookup yields CDR1 LGHNT and CDR2 FRNRAP. The CDR3 loop spans 12 amino acids. In nucleotides, the CDR3 is TGTGCTAGTGGTTTGTTCCGGCAGGGGCAGCACTTC. Encoded protein: CASGLFRQGQHF.

V and J are TRBV7-9 and TRBJ2-1, with TRBD2 identical over 11 bases. CDR1 and CDR2 (germline): SEHNR, FQNEAQ (reference sequence). The length of the CDR3 is 16 residues. Trimming at V came to 5 bases and at J to 5 bases, leaving 8 bases not matched to a gene. CDR3 protein: CASSMASGRIHNEQFF. In DNA, the CDR3 is TGTGCCAGCAGCATGGCTAGCGGGAGGATTCACAATGAGCAGTTCTTC.

This clonotype was counted a few times. The chain has TRBV4-3 and TRBJ2-7; 7 bases align to TRBD2. V was pared by 0 bases and J by 3 bases, with 8 bases of the junction left unmatched. The germline gives CDR1 LGHNA, CDR2 YSLEER. CDR3 size: 16 residues. The CDR3 coding sequence is TGCGCCAGCAGCCAAGATTCAACGGGAGGAAGCTACGAGCAGTACTTC. Translation gives CASSQDSTGGSYEQYF.

This clonotype was found a few times. The V gene is TRBV29-1, the J gene TRBJ2-7; the D gene is possibly TRBD1 (5 bases). Looked up from germline, CDR1 is SQVTM and CDR2 is ANQGSEA. The CDR3 consists of 11 residues. The CDR3 loop reads CSRQPTYEQYF. The DNA of the CDR3 is TGCAGTCGACAGCCGACCTACGAGCAGTACTTC.

The genes are TRBV7-8 and TRBJ2-5, with D tentatively TRBD2 (6 bases). This CDR3 spans 14 amino acids. Germline CDR1 and CDR2: SGHVS and FQNEAQ. With 5 bases removed from V and 11 bases from J, the gap between germline ends came to 21 bases. The CDR3 region is CASSGTGGWNEQYF. CDR3 bases: TGTGCCAGCAGCGGGACTGGGGGTTGGAATGAGCAGTACTTC.